The 11 T cell receptor beta chains presented below share a single source sample, sequenced in a study of T cells expressing NK-cell markers. TCRdb reworked the 5' RACE reads into one entry per CDR3 protein, no DNA. This sample contains some 600,000 distinct CDR3 sequences. Sequences were obtained from blood T cells: a sorted CD56 or NKG2C T cell subset, CD4+ or CD8+ T cells, or bulk PBMC T cells (not recorded which). Receptors originate from a man younger than 35 in good health.

This rearrangement joins TRBV29-1 to TRBJ2-1; the TRBD2 assignment by TCRdb is unverifiable without DNA. The CDR3 has 17 amino acids. Germline CDR1 reads SQVTM; CDR2 reads ANQGSEA. The CDR3 sequence is CSVVGLAGGSTYNEQFF.

The V and J genes are TRBV7-8 and TRBJ2-3; no DNA is available, so the TRBD1 call from TCRdb remains unchecked. Germline CDR1 reads SGHVS; CDR2 reads FQNEAQ. This CDR3 comprises 14 residues. The CDR3: CASSLAPGADTQYF.

V usage is TRBV11-2 and J usage is TRBJ1-3. Germline assignment: CDR1 SGHAT and CDR2 FQNNGV. CDR3 length equals 16 residues. This chain's CDR3 is CASSLDAARAGNTIYF.

CDR3 sequence: CASSLETPYEQFF. The J gene is TRBJ2-1, the V gene TRBV7-6. Per the germline V gene, CDR1 is SGHVS and CDR2 is FNYEAQ. CDR3 size: 13 residues. Looking up the rest from reference TRBV7-6 and TRBJ2-1 gives the full variable domain: GAGVSQSPRYKVTKRGQDVALRCDPISGHVSLYWYRQALGQGPEFLTYFNYEAQQDKSGLPNDRFSAERPEGSISTLTIQRTEQRDSAMYRCASSLETPYEQFFGPGTRLTVL.

The chain links TRBV20-1 to TRBJ1-2; the TRBD1 assignment by TCRdb is unverifiable without DNA. CDR1 is DFQATT and CDR2 is SNEGSKA in the germline V gene (reference sequence). CDR3 size: 14 residues. The CDR3 sequence: CSAREVQVSGGYTF.

The gene calls are TRBV7-9 and TRBJ2-2; the D call from TCRdb, TRBD1, cannot be confirmed without DNA. The germline gives CDR1 SEHNR, CDR2 FQNEAQ (reference sequence). This CDR3 contains 17 residues. The CDR3 loop reads CASSHYGGTTNTGELFF.

The chain links TRBV2 to TRBJ2-1; no DNA is available, so the TRBD1 call from TCRdb remains unchecked. This CDR3 contains 14 residues. The germline gives CDR1 SNHLY, CDR2 FYNNEI. This CDR3 is CASSEGGDRRRQFF. The entire variable domain, with the rest obtained from reference TRBV2 and TRBJ2-1, is as follows: EPEVTQTPSHQVTQMGQEVILRCVPISNHLYFYWYRQILGQKVEFLVSFYNNEISEKSEIFDDQFSVERPDGSNFTLKIRSTKLEDSAMYFCASSEGGDRRRQFFGPGTRLTVL.

The chain has TRBV20-1 and TRBJ1-1; TCRdb proposes TRBD1, but this gene call is untestable without DNA. The CDR3 runs to 16 residues. Looked up from germline, CDR1 is DFQATT and CDR2 is SNEGSKA (reference sequence). The CDR3 loop reads CSARSLATGWDTEAFF.

The rearrangement uses TRBV6-5 and TRBJ1-1; TCRdb indicates TRBD1, and absent DNA this call remains unverified. Germline V gene data show CDR1 as MNHEY and CDR2 as SVGAGI. This CDR3 region has 13 residues. This CDR3 reads CASSYSAGGPAFF.

The chain carries TRBV7-9 and TRBJ2-1. Germline lookup yields CDR1 SEHNR and CDR2 FQNEAQ (reference sequence). This CDR3 spans 16 amino acids. The CDR3 sequence: CASSPEVTSSYNEQFF.

The genes are TRBV7-2 and TRBJ2-3; without DNA, the TCRdb call of TRBD1 cannot be checked. This CDR3 is built from 17 residues. Germline V CDR1 and CDR2: SGHTA, FQGNSA. CDR3 sequence: CASSREQGGSLTDTQYF.